This is a list of T cell receptor beta chains from one sample in a study of blood T cell repertoires in COVID-19. Assay used: immunoSEQ multiplex PCR; TCRdb lists only in-frame clones, some missing. The table has 100,000 or so clones, 86% seen once; the top ten hold approximately 6.8%. Sequences were obtained from peripheral blood. These receptors all stem from a man aged 55 to 69 with acute or convalescent COVID-19. CDR3s include the opening cysteine and the closing phenylalanine or tryptophan. Each record gives: D gene, J gene, clone size, V gene, CDR3 DNA, CDR3 protein. D genes are given only for firm matches. Clone size is stated in some rows and not others, as once, few, many or a class when expanded.

d_gene: NA
j_gene: TRBJ2-3
abundance: NA
v_gene: TRBV6-1
CDR3nt: TGTGCCAGCAGTGAGTCCGGACTAACAGATACGCAGTATTTT
CDR3aa: CASSESGLTDTQYF

d_gene: TRBD1
j_gene: TRBJ1-2
abundance: NA
v_gene: TRBV14
CDR3nt: TGTGCCAGCAGCCGCGGACAGGCGGCTGGCTACACCTTC
CDR3aa: CASSRGQAAGYTF

d_gene: NA
j_gene: TRBJ2-3
abundance: NA
v_gene: TRBV21-1
CDR3nt: TGTGCCAGCAGCAAAGTTCCCGGGACAGGGGGCGAATCGGGATCCACAGATACGCAGTATTTT
CDR3aa: CASSKVPGTGGESGSTDTQYF

d_gene: TRBD1
j_gene: TRBJ1-2
abundance: NA
v_gene: TRBV5-1
CDR3nt: TGCGCCAGCAGCTTCGCCCCGAGACAGGGCCTTACTCGCCCAATTTATGGCTACACCTTC
CDR3aa: CASSFAPRQGLTRPIYGYTF

d_gene: TRBD2
j_gene: TRBJ2-1
abundance: NA
v_gene: TRBV7-3
CDR3nt: TGTGCCAGCAGCAGTAGCGGGATCGGGGCTGAGCAGTTCTTC
CDR3aa: CASSSSGIGAEQFF

d_gene: TRBD1
j_gene: TRBJ2-7
abundance: NA
v_gene: TRBV10-1
CDR3nt: TGCGCCAGCGGGGTCCGGGACAGCCGCTCAAAAGGATACGAGCAGTACTTC
CDR3aa: CASGVRDSRSKGYEQYF

d_gene: NA
j_gene: TRBJ1-5
abundance: NA
v_gene: TRBV11-2
CDR3nt: TGTGCCAGCAGCTTAGATGGGGCTAACTGGCCCCAGCATTTT
CDR3aa: CASSLDGANWPQHF

d_gene: TRBD1
j_gene: TRBJ2-3
abundance: once
v_gene: TRBV5-4
CDR3nt: TGTGCCAGCAGCAGTGGGGCCAGGGGGACGGTCACAGATACGCAGTATTTT
CDR3aa: CASSSGARGTVTDTQYF

d_gene: NA
j_gene: TRBJ1-2
abundance: once
v_gene: TRBV7-9
CDR3nt: TGTGCCAGCAGCCCCCCAGGACGGACTTATGGCTACACCTTC
CDR3aa: CASSPPGRTYGYTF

d_gene: TRBD1
j_gene: TRBJ1-2
abundance: NA
v_gene: TRBV11-2
CDR3nt: TGTGCCAGCAGCTTAGGAGGGGGCTGGGGCTACACCTTC
CDR3aa: CASSLGGGWGYTF

d_gene: TRBD2
j_gene: TRBJ2-5
abundance: few
v_gene: TRBV10-2
CDR3nt: TGCGCCAGTGCGATTAGCGGGAAGGAGACCCAGTACTTC
CDR3aa: CASAISGKETQYF

d_gene: NA
j_gene: TRBJ2-3
abundance: NA
v_gene: TRBV5-4
CDR3nt: TGTGCCAGCAGTTATATACAGGGAAAGGCAGATACGCAGTATTTT
CDR3aa: CASSYIQGKADTQYF

d_gene: NA
j_gene: TRBJ2-1
abundance: NA
v_gene: TRBV24-1
CDR3nt: TGTGCCACCAGTGATCGGGGTGAGCAGTTCTTC
CDR3aa: CATSDRGEQFF

d_gene: NA
j_gene: TRBJ2-7
abundance: NA
v_gene: TRBV7-6
CDR3nt: TGTGCCAGCAGCTTCAGAGGCGGATCCTACGAGCAGTACTTC
CDR3aa: CASSFRGGSYEQYF

d_gene: NA
j_gene: TRBJ2-3
abundance: NA
v_gene: TRBV5-4
CDR3nt: TGTGCCAGCAGCTTCCCCCGGGCGGGAGAGGGGGCAGATACGCAGTATTTT
CDR3aa: CASSFPRAGEGADTQYF

d_gene: TRBD2
j_gene: TRBJ2-3
abundance: NA
v_gene: TRBV5-1
CDR3nt: TGCGCCAGCAGTACTAGCGGGGTCAGAGATACGCAGTATTTT
CDR3aa: CASSTSGVRDTQYF

d_gene: NA
j_gene: TRBJ2-1
abundance: few
v_gene: TRBV5-4
CDR3nt: TGTGCCAGCAGCTTGGAACTACACAATGAGCAGTTCTTC
CDR3aa: CASSLELHNEQFF

d_gene: TRBD2
j_gene: TRBJ2-1
abundance: NA
v_gene: TRBV30
CDR3nt: TGTGCCTGGCTCAGGGAGAGCGGGATTCCGAGCTCCTACAATGAGCAGTTCTTC
CDR3aa: CAWLRESGIPSSYNEQFF

d_gene: TRBD1
j_gene: TRBJ1-2
abundance: NA
v_gene: TRBV6-1
CDR3nt: TGTGCCAGCAGTGAACGTTCCACAGGGGGTTTGGATAGAGGCTACACCTTC
CDR3aa: CASSERSTGGLDRGYTF

d_gene: NA
j_gene: TRBJ1-5
abundance: NA
v_gene: TRBV10-3
CDR3nt: TGTGCCATCAGTGAGTCAGGGGGCAATCAGCCCCAGCATTTT
CDR3aa: CAISESGGNQPQHF

d_gene: TRBD2
j_gene: TRBJ2-3
abundance: NA
v_gene: TRBV5-6
CDR3nt: TGTGCCAGCAGCTTACCAGCGGGAGTTAGAGATACGCAGTATTTT
CDR3aa: CASSLPAGVRDTQYF

d_gene: TRBD1
j_gene: TRBJ1-2
abundance: NA
v_gene: TRBV7-2
CDR3nt: TGTGCCAGCAGCTTGAGCCAGGGGGCCTCCGGCTACACCTTC
CDR3aa: CASSLSQGASGYTF

d_gene: TRBD1
j_gene: TRBJ2-4
abundance: NA
v_gene: TRBV6-5
CDR3nt: TGTGCCAGCAGCGGGACAGTTCAAAACATTCAGTACTTC
CDR3aa: CASSGTVQNIQYF

d_gene: NA
j_gene: TRBJ1-5
abundance: NA
v_gene: TRBV19
CDR3nt: TGTGCCAGTAGTTCCCAGTATAGCAATCAGCCCCAGCATTTT
CDR3aa: CASSSQYSNQPQHF

d_gene: NA
j_gene: TRBJ1-1
abundance: NA
v_gene: TRBV5-4
CDR3nt: TGTGCCAGCAGGACCGACAACGCATACACTGAAGCTTTCTTT
CDR3aa: CASRTDNAYTEAFF

d_gene: NA
j_gene: TRBJ2-7
abundance: NA
v_gene: TRBV3-1/TRBV3-2
CDR3nt: TGTGCCAGCAGCCTCTTCGAGGGCTACGAGCAGTACTTC
CDR3aa: CASSLFEGYEQYF

d_gene: TRBD1
j_gene: TRBJ2-2
abundance: NA
v_gene: TRBV4-1
CDR3nt: TGCGCCAGCAGCCAAGACACAGGGGGCCTTTCCGGGGAGCTGTTTTTT
CDR3aa: CASSQDTGGLSGELFF

d_gene: TRBD1
j_gene: TRBJ2-2
abundance: NA
v_gene: TRBV9
CDR3nt: TGTGCCAGCAGCTACCTCCAAGGGACAGGGGGACTCGGGGAGCTGTTTTTT
CDR3aa: CASSYLQGTGGLGELFF

d_gene: NA
j_gene: TRBJ1-1
abundance: few
v_gene: TRBV6-5
CDR3nt: TGTGCCAGCAGTCTGTACACTGAAGCTTTCTTT
CDR3aa: CASSLYTEAFF